This T cell receptor beta chain originates from a study of blood T cell repertoires in COVID-19 (dated by TCRdb to between 2020 and 2021). In the study overall: Collaborator samples came from the United States, Italy and Spain and covered acute and convalescent phases of COVID-19. The material from the prospective study consisted of cDNA or gDNA derived from T cells, B-cell-depleted T cells, or PBMCs. Deeply sampled blood TCRbeta repertoires from subjects exposed to, actively infected with, or recovered from COVID-19 were included in the dataset. A freely available public database, intended as a resource for researchers studying the immune response to SARS-CoV-2, is where the repertoires were released. The samples were drawn from two sources: the first 160 participants of the ongoing ImmuneRACE study, and 1,254 subjects contributed by 6 global collaborators. Nearly every sample came with metadata listing a de-identified subject ID, COVID-19 status, age in years and sex. Where HLA class I and class II types were available, the types were taken from metadata supplied by the sample provider, not from assay-based typing.

TCRbeta CDR3 regions were amplified from genomic DNA using the immunoSEQ Assay, a bias-controlled multiplex PCR. The paper's processing steps were these. Within the assay, amplification of reference gene primers was used to estimate how many nucleated cells each sample contained. Sequence reads were collapsed and filtered to measure the absolute abundance of every unique TCRbeta CDR3 rearrangement. Productive Simpson clonality was computed per sample as the square root of Simpson's diversity index over productive rearrangements. TCRdb stores this immuneACCESS table with in-frame sequences only. Part of the clones is absent; in the studies checked, under half of the shortfall reflects unresolved V genes, and no reason is known for the rest. D and trimming were read from the DNA, whereas the V and J calls and clone size are those reported in that table. In all, the sample holds 70,000 or so clones, and approximately 90% of those were seen once. Of the sample, about a tenth falls within the top ten clones.

The germline V gene specifies SGHRS as CDR1 and YFSETQ as CDR2. Cut back by 5 bases and 1 base, the V and J ends lie 12 bases apart. From the cysteine through the phenylalanine, the CDR3 covers 14 amino acids. Here the CDR3 DNA is all that survives: 42 bases in frame from base 1. The collaborating institutions used their own protocols to collect whole blood in K2EDTA tubes. For TCRbeta analysis, collaborators shipped samples as frozen whole blood, isolated PBMCs, or DNA extracted from either of those sample types. Notes on this clone: Which antigen it targets is not known. There are no base qualities to consult, and no much larger clone falls within one base.

Overall study results and their limits: How much clinical and demographic metadata was included differed by source and by participant, and the metadata was provided uncurated.

The sequence derives from a man aged 65 to 85 with active or convalescent COVID-19. The sequenced sample consisted of peripheral blood. Here the chain combines TRBV5-1 and TRBJ1-1; a weak D assignment points to TRBD1 (6 bases agree). The CDR3: CASRGDNRNTEAFF. The nucleotides are TGCGCCAGCAGGGGGGACAACCGGAACACTGAAGCTTTCTTT.